This is a list of T cell receptor beta chains from one sample in a study of siplizumab effects on memory and regulatory T cells. Here immunoSEQ multiplex PCR was the method, and the copy in TCRdb shows in-frame clones only, minus some. The sample holds roughly 100,000 clones, about 93% seen once. Sequencing was done on a sample of CD4+ T cells sorted from blood. Receptors were obtained from a human donor in good health. Each CDR3 is given with its conserved first and last residue. Each record gives: CDR3 length, V gene, clone size, D gene, J gene, CDR3 protein, CDR3 DNA. The D gene is left open where the match is weak. Size is omitted from some rows. Given values are once, few, many or a class for expanded clones.

cdr3_length: 15; v_call: TRBV6-1; clone_size: .; d_call: .; j_call: TRBJ2-3; cdr3_aa: CASRKSPIGTDTQYF; cdr3_nt: TGTGCCAGCAGAAAAAGCCCCATTGGGACAGATACGCAGTATTTT
cdr3_length: 14; v_call: TRBV6-6; clone_size: .; d_call: .; j_call: TRBJ2-4; cdr3_aa: CASSQRTYDDIQYF; cdr3_nt: TGTGCCAGCAGTCAACGGACTTATGACGACATTCAGTACTTC
cdr3_length: 11; v_call: TRBV11-3; clone_size: .; d_call: .; j_call: TRBJ2-7; cdr3_aa: CASSSIYEQYF; cdr3_nt: TGTGCCAGCAGCTCCATCTACGAGCAGTACTTC
cdr3_length: 15; v_call: TRBV4-2; clone_size: .; d_call: .; j_call: TRBJ1-1; cdr3_aa: CASSQPGHMNTEAFF; cdr3_nt: TGTGCCAGCAGCCAACCCGGCCATATGAACACTGAAGCTTTCTTT
cdr3_length: 14; v_call: TRBV9; clone_size: .; d_call: .; j_call: TRBJ1-2; cdr3_aa: CASSVGQAHDGYTF; cdr3_nt: TGTGCCAGCAGCGTAGGACAGGCCCACGATGGCTACACCTTC
cdr3_length: 12; v_call: TRBV7-9; clone_size: .; d_call: .; j_call: TRBJ1-5; cdr3_aa: CASAFSNQPQHF; cdr3_nt: TGTGCCTCAGCTTTTAGCAATCAGCCCCAGCATTTT
cdr3_length: 22; v_call: TRBV21-1; clone_size: .; d_call: .; j_call: TRBJ2-2; cdr3_aa: CASSKEGQTTRYSAKNTGELFF; cdr3_nt: TGTGCCAGCAGCAAAGAAGGGCAGACAACTAGATATAGCGCCAAGAACACCGGGGAGCTGTTTTTT
cdr3_length: 15; v_call: TRBV19; clone_size: .; d_call: TRBD1; j_call: TRBJ1-5; cdr3_aa: CASSILGQGNQPQHF; cdr3_nt: TGTGCCAGTAGTATTCTCGGACAGGGCAATCAGCCCCAGCATTTT
cdr3_length: 18; v_call: TRBV18; clone_size: .; d_call: TRBD1; j_call: TRBJ2-5; cdr3_aa: CASSPRGIPGQRRETQYF; cdr3_nt: TGTGCCAGCTCACCAAGGGGGATACCGGGACAGAGGAGGGAGACCCAGTACTTC
cdr3_length: 15; v_call: TRBV9; clone_size: .; d_call: .; j_call: TRBJ1-1; cdr3_aa: CASSVGVGPNTEAFF; cdr3_nt: TGTGCCAGCAGCGTAGGTGTGGGGCCCAACACTGAAGCTTTCTTT
cdr3_length: 13; v_call: TRBV7-9; clone_size: .; d_call: .; j_call: TRBJ1-2; cdr3_aa: CASSFSRGGGYTF; cdr3_nt: TGTGCCAGCAGCTTCTCTAGGGGCGGGGGCTACACCTTC
cdr3_length: 12; v_call: TRBV29-1; clone_size: .; d_call: .; j_call: TRBJ2-1; cdr3_aa: CSASTVTNEQFF; cdr3_nt: TGCAGCGCCTCAACAGTGACGAATGAGCAGTTCTTC
cdr3_length: 15; v_call: TRBV6-5; clone_size: .; d_call: TRBD1; j_call: TRBJ1-1; cdr3_aa: CASRPAGTGDTEAFF; cdr3_nt: TGTGCCAGCAGGCCAGCCGGGACAGGCGACACTGAAGCTTTCTTT
cdr3_length: 18; v_call: TRBV6-4; clone_size: .; d_call: .; j_call: TRBJ1-5; cdr3_aa: CASSDSGRDLDGNQPQHF; cdr3_nt: TGTGCCAGCAGTGACTCGGGCAGGGACCTCGATGGGAATCAGCCCCAGCATTTT
cdr3_length: 13; v_call: TRBV2; clone_size: .; d_call: .; j_call: TRBJ2-1; cdr3_aa: CASSDRYAGEQFF; cdr3_nt: TGTGCCAGCAGTGACAGGTACGCGGGTGAGCAGTTCTTC
cdr3_length: 15; v_call: TRBV19; clone_size: .; d_call: .; j_call: TRBJ2-1; cdr3_aa: CASSMGGYSYNEQFF; cdr3_nt: TGTGCCAGTAGTATGGGCGGGTACTCCTACAATGAGCAGTTCTTC
cdr3_length: 13; v_call: TRBV14; clone_size: .; d_call: TRBD1; j_call: TRBJ1-1; cdr3_aa: CASSRQTGGFAFF; cdr3_nt: TGTGCCAGCAGCCGTCAAACAGGGGGGTTTGCTTTCTTT
cdr3_length: 14; v_call: TRBV5-5; clone_size: .; d_call: .; j_call: TRBJ2-7; cdr3_aa: CASSLVPGPYEQYF; cdr3_nt: TGTGCCAGCAGCTTGGTTCCGGGCCCCTACGAGCAGTACTTC
cdr3_length: 16; v_call: TRBV30; clone_size: .; d_call: .; j_call: TRBJ2-7; cdr3_aa: CAWSPPWRQPHYEQYF; cdr3_nt: TGTGCCTGGAGTCCTCCGTGGCGGCAGCCTCACTACGAGCAGTACTTC
cdr3_length: 15; v_call: TRBV5-1; clone_size: .; d_call: .; j_call: TRBJ2-6; cdr3_aa: CASSPSQPGANVLTF; cdr3_nt: TGCGCCAGCAGCCCTAGCCAGCCTGGGGCCAACGTCCTGACTTTC
cdr3_length: 13; v_call: TRBV6-5; clone_size: .; d_call: .; j_call: TRBJ1-5; cdr3_aa: CASTHGVGQPQHF; cdr3_nt: TGTGCCAGCACCCACGGGGTTGGACAGCCCCAGCATTTT
cdr3_length: 15; v_call: TRBV19; clone_size: .; d_call: TRBD1; j_call: TRBJ1-5; cdr3_aa: CASSEGTGGGQPQHF; cdr3_nt: TGTGCCAGTAGTGAGGGGACAGGGGGCGGGCAGCCCCAGCATTTT
cdr3_length: 12; v_call: TRBV27; clone_size: .; d_call: TRBD1; j_call: TRBJ2-7; cdr3_aa: CASRTGGYEQYF; cdr3_nt: TGTGCCAGCAGGACAGGGGGCTACGAGCAGTACTTC
cdr3_length: 14; v_call: TRBV5-1; clone_size: .; d_call: TRBD2; j_call: TRBJ2-3; cdr3_aa: CASSLLAGPDTQYF; cdr3_nt: TGCGCCAGCAGCCTGCTAGCGGGACCAGATACGCAGTATTTT
cdr3_length: 11; v_call: TRBV5-8; clone_size: .; d_call: .; j_call: TRBJ2-5; cdr3_aa: CASSLIETQYF; cdr3_nt: TGTGCCAGCAGCTTGATTGAGACCCAGTACTTC
cdr3_length: 15; v_call: TRBV10-3; clone_size: once; d_call: .; j_call: TRBJ2-7; cdr3_aa: CAISERGGEGNEQYF; cdr3_nt: TGTGCCATCAGTGAGAGAGGCGGGGAAGGGAACGAGCAGTACTTC
cdr3_length: 13; v_call: TRBV2; clone_size: .; d_call: .; j_call: TRBJ1-2; cdr3_aa: CASMGDFTRGYTF; cdr3_nt: TGTGCCAGCATGGGGGATTTCACACGCGGCTACACCTTC
cdr3_length: 13; v_call: TRBV19; clone_size: .; d_call: .; j_call: TRBJ2-7; cdr3_aa: CASSIGQVGEQYF; cdr3_nt: TGTGCCAGTAGTATAGGTCAGGTCGGAGAGCAGTACTTC
cdr3_length: 14; v_call: TRBV2; clone_size: .; d_call: .; j_call: TRBJ1-5; cdr3_aa: CASSSDRNNQPQHF; cdr3_nt: TGTGCCAGCAGTTCTGACAGGAACAATCAGCCCCAGCATTTT
cdr3_length: 14; v_call: TRBV15; clone_size: .; d_call: .; j_call: TRBJ2-2; cdr3_aa: CATSREKNAGELFF; cdr3_nt: TGTGCCACCAGCAGAGAGAAAAACGCCGGGGAGCTGTTTTTT
cdr3_length: 14; v_call: TRBV9; clone_size: .; d_call: .; j_call: TRBJ1-4; cdr3_aa: CASSVELSNEKLFF; cdr3_nt: TGTGCCAGCAGCGTAGAGCTATCAAATGAAAAACTGTTTTTT
cdr3_length: 14; v_call: TRBV2; clone_size: .; d_call: .; j_call: TRBJ1-1; cdr3_aa: CASGTKRSNTEAFF; cdr3_nt: TGTGCCAGCGGAACAAAGCGGTCGAACACTGAAGCTTTCTTT
cdr3_length: 15; v_call: TRBV27; clone_size: .; d_call: TRBD1; j_call: TRBJ2-3; cdr3_aa: CASSLGTVGTDTQYF; cdr3_nt: TGTGCCAGCAGTTTGGGGACAGTAGGCACAGATACGCAGTATTTT
cdr3_length: 18; v_call: TRBV4-1; clone_size: .; d_call: .; j_call: TRBJ1-1; cdr3_aa: CASRHLRTKTSTDTEAFF; cdr3_nt: TGCGCCAGCCGCCACCTCCGTACTAAGACCAGTACAGACACTGAAGCTTTCTTT
cdr3_length: 16; v_call: TRBV4-3; clone_size: .; d_call: .; j_call: TRBJ1-2; cdr3_aa: CASSLSRSFGGDGYTF; cdr3_nt: TGCGCCAGCAGCCTAAGTCGTTCTTTCGGGGGGGATGGCTACACCTTC
cdr3_length: 17; v_call: TRBV7-2; clone_size: .; d_call: TRBD1; j_call: TRBJ1-5; cdr3_aa: CASSPGTGVWGNQPQHF; cdr3_nt: TGTGCCAGCAGCCCAGGGACAGGGGTATGGGGCAATCAGCCCCAGCATTTT
cdr3_length: 15; v_call: TRBV27; clone_size: .; d_call: .; j_call: TRBJ1-5; cdr3_aa: CASSLAQGNNQPQHF; cdr3_nt: TGTGCCAGCTCGTTGGCACAGGGAAACAATCAGCCCCAGCATTTT
cdr3_length: 14; v_call: TRBV18; clone_size: .; d_call: .; j_call: TRBJ2-3; cdr3_aa: CASSPTGGVDTQYF; cdr3_nt: TGTGCCAGCTCACCGACCGGAGGGGTAGATACGCAGTATTTT
cdr3_length: 12; v_call: TRBV28; clone_size: .; d_call: .; j_call: TRBJ1-2; cdr3_aa: CASSPPGYGYTF; cdr3_nt: TGTGCCAGCAGTCCCCCCGGCTATGGCTACACCTTC
cdr3_length: 12; v_call: TRBV4-3; clone_size: .; d_call: .; j_call: TRBJ2-1; cdr3_aa: CASSQSLNEQFF; cdr3_nt: TGCGCCAGCAGCCAGTCCCTCAATGAGCAGTTCTTC
cdr3_length: 13; v_call: TRBV27; clone_size: .; d_call: .; j_call: TRBJ1-5; cdr3_aa: CASSLQLNQPQHF; cdr3_nt: TGTGCCAGCAGTTTACAGCTGAATCAGCCCCAGCATTTT
cdr3_length: 10; v_call: TRBV6-1; clone_size: .; d_call: .; j_call: TRBJ1-1; cdr3_aa: CATVRGEAFF; cdr3_nt: TGTGCCACCGTCAGGGGAGAAGCTTTCTTT
cdr3_length: 13; v_call: TRBV7-2; clone_size: .; d_call: .; j_call: TRBJ1-2; cdr3_aa: CASSPAGGLGYTF; cdr3_nt: TGTGCCAGCAGTCCCGCCGGGGGGCTCGGCTACACCTTC
cdr3_length: 15; v_call: TRBV5-1; clone_size: .; d_call: .; j_call: TRBJ2-2; cdr3_aa: CASSLVRGSTGELFF; cdr3_nt: TGCGCCAGCAGCTTGGTCCGGGGGAGCACCGGGGAGCTGTTTTTT
cdr3_length: 13; v_call: TRBV14; clone_size: .; d_call: .; j_call: TRBJ2-7; cdr3_aa: CASSRTGPYEQYF; cdr3_nt: TGTGCCAGCAGCAGAACAGGGCCCTACGAGCAGTACTTC
cdr3_length: 15; v_call: TRBV6-1; clone_size: .; d_call: .; j_call: TRBJ2-5; cdr3_aa: CATSLAGNWGETQYF; cdr3_nt: TGTGCCACATCATTGGCGGGGAATTGGGGAGAGACCCAGTACTTC
cdr3_length: 19; v_call: TRBV4-1; clone_size: .; d_call: TRBD2; j_call: TRBJ2-2; cdr3_aa: CASSQSQLAGGPNTGELFF; cdr3_nt: TGCGCCAGCAGCCAATCCCAACTAGCGGGGGGGCCGAACACCGGGGAGCTGTTTTTT
cdr3_length: 15; v_call: TRBV27; clone_size: once; d_call: .; j_call: TRBJ2-7; cdr3_aa: CASSLTVRGPYEQYF; cdr3_nt: TGTGCCAGCAGTTTAACAGTTAGGGGCCCTTACGAGCAGTACTTC
cdr3_length: 12; v_call: TRBV2; clone_size: .; d_call: .; j_call: TRBJ2-3; cdr3_aa: CASSEDTDTQYF; cdr3_nt: TGTGCCAGCAGTGAAGACACAGATACGCAGTATTTT
cdr3_length: 15; v_call: TRBV2; clone_size: .; d_call: .; j_call: TRBJ2-7; cdr3_aa: CASSDDYPSHYEQYF; cdr3_nt: TGTGCCAGCAGTGACGACTACCCCTCACATTACGAGCAGTACTTC
cdr3_length: 15; v_call: TRBV18; clone_size: .; d_call: .; j_call: TRBJ2-2; cdr3_aa: CASSPRDEGTGELFF; cdr3_nt: TGTGCCAGCTCACCCCGGGATGAGGGCACCGGGGAGCTGTTTTTT
cdr3_length: 15; v_call: TRBV30; clone_size: .; d_call: TRBD2; j_call: TRBJ2-1; cdr3_aa: CAWSTLAGAYNEQFF; cdr3_nt: TGTGCCTGGAGTACTTTAGCGGGGGCCTACAATGAGCAGTTCTTC
cdr3_length: 19; v_call: TRBV4-1; clone_size: once; d_call: TRBD2; j_call: TRBJ2-7; cdr3_aa: CASSPTGLAGGTLVYEQYF; cdr3_nt: TGCGCCAGCAGCCCCACGGGGCTAGCGGGAGGGACGTTGGTGTACGAGCAGTACTTC
cdr3_length: 13; v_call: TRBV6-9; clone_size: .; d_call: .; j_call: TRBJ1-2; cdr3_aa: CASSGQCNYGYTF; cdr3_nt: TGTGCCAGCAGTGGACAGTGCAACTATGGCTACACCTTC
cdr3_length: 16; v_call: TRBV7-2; clone_size: once; d_call: TRBD2; j_call: TRBJ2-4; cdr3_aa: CASSNPSSGIKNIQYF; cdr3_nt: TGTGCCAGCAGCAACCCTTCTAGCGGGATCAAAAACATTCAGTACTTC
cdr3_length: 14; v_call: TRBV5-4; clone_size: .; d_call: TRBD1; j_call: TRBJ1-2; cdr3_aa: CASSRGQGLGGYTF; cdr3_nt: TGTGCCAGCAGCCGGGGACAGGGACTAGGGGGCTACACCTTC
cdr3_length: 18; v_call: TRBV5-4; clone_size: .; d_call: TRBD2; j_call: TRBJ2-5; cdr3_aa: CASSLGTTSGGAGETQYF; cdr3_nt: TGTGCCAGCAGCTTGGGCACCACTAGCGGGGGGGCGGGAGAGACCCAGTACTTC
cdr3_length: 15; v_call: TRBV10-3; clone_size: .; d_call: .; j_call: TRBJ1-2; cdr3_aa: CAISDRVGTTNVYTF; cdr3_nt: TGTGCCATCAGTGACCGTGTCGGGACGACCAACGTCTACACCTTC
cdr3_length: 15; v_call: TRBV19; clone_size: .; d_call: .; j_call: TRBJ1-3; cdr3_aa: CASSMTSSSGNTIYF; cdr3_nt: TGTGCCAGTAGCATGACAAGTTCCTCTGGAAACACCATATATTTT
cdr3_length: 16; v_call: TRBV11-3; clone_size: once; d_call: TRBD2; j_call: TRBJ2-3; cdr3_aa: CASERLAGPSTDTQYF; cdr3_nt: TGTGCCAGCGAAAGACTAGCGGGCCCTAGCACAGATACGCAGTATTTT